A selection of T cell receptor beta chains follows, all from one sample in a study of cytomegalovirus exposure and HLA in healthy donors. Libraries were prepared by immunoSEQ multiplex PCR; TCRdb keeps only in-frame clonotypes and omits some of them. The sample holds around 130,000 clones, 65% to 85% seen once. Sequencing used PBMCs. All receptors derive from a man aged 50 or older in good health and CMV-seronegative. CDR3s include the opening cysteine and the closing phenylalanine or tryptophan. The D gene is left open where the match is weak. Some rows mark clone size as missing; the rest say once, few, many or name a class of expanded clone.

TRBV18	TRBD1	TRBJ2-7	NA	TGTGCCAGCTCACGTAACCGGGACAGCATAAACTACGAGCAGTACTTC	CASSRNRDSINYEQYF
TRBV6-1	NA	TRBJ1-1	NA	TGTGCCAGCCGCTCGGACCTATTACGGGGCACTGAAGCTTTCTTT	CASRSDLLRGTEAFF
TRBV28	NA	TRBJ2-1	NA	TGTGCCAGCGGGCTAGCGTTTTACAATGAGCAGTTCTTC	CASGLAFYNEQFF
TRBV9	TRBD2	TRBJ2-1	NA	TGTGCCAGCAGCGTAGAACGGACCAGCGGGACCCACAATGAGCAGTTCTTC	CASSVERTSGTHNEQFF
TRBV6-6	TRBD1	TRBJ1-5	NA	TGTGCCAGCAGCGACAGAGACAGGGGCAATCAGCCCCAGCATTTT	CASSDRDRGNQPQHF
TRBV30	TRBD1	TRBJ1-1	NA	TGTGCCTGGAGTAAGGCGGGGACAGGGAACACTGAAGCTTTCTTT	CAWSKAGTGNTEAFF
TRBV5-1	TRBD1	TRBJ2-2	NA	TGCGCCAGCAGCGGGGGACAGGGGGCCACCGGGGAGCTGTTTTTT	CASSGGQGATGELFF
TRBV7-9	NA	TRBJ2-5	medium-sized	TGTGCCAGCATGACTAAGCGGAGGCATGGGGAGACCCAGTACTTC	CASMTKRRHGETQYF
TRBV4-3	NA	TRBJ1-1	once	TGCGCCAGCAGCCAAGCCCCAGGGAGGGACGCTTTCTTT	CASSQAPGRDAFF
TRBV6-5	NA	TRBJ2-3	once	TGTGCCAGCAGTCCAGACTTGGAAAGCACAGATACGCAGTATTTT	CASSPDLESTDTQYF
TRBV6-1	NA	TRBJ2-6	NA	TGTGCCAGCAGTGAAGTCGGTCAGGTTCGGGCCAACGTCCTGACTTTC	CASSEVGQVRANVLTF
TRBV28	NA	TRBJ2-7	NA	TGTGCCAGCAGTTTATCGTTCTACGAGCAGTACTTC	CASSLSFYEQYF